Listed below are T cell receptor beta chains from one sample, sequenced in a study of post-analysis software for immune sequencing data. In TCRdb, the PCR reads were re-called with MiXCR into one record per CDR3 protein. The sample has about 400,000 distinct CDR3 sequences, around a third seen once; the top ten hold about an eighth. Material for sequencing was blood. These receptors originate from a girl aged 10 to 17 with multiple sclerosis. Each CDR3 is given with its conserved first and last residue. The D gene is left open where the match is weak. Size tells how often a clone was seen (once, few, many) or the class of an expanded clone, and some rows leave it out.

j_call	cdr3_length	d_call	v_call	clone_size	cdr3_nt	cdr3_aa
TRBJ2-7	13	-	TRBV20-1	few	TGCAGTGCTAGGGGGCAGGGGGGCCACGAGCAGTACTTC	CSARGQGGHEQYF
TRBJ1-1	15	TRBD1	TRBV20-1	-	TGCAGTGCTAGAAATCCCGGACAGGGCGGCACTGAAGCTTTCTTT	CSARNPGQGGTEAFF
TRBJ2-7	14	TRBD2	TRBV10-1	few	TGCGCCAGCAGCACCGGGACTAGTTGGGACGAGCAGTACTTC	CASSTGTSWDEQYF
TRBJ2-5	15	-	TRBV20-1	few	TGCAGTGCTAGAGATCCGACAGGATCCCAAGAGACCCAGTACTTC	CSARDPTGSQETQYF
TRBJ2-7	15	TRBD1	TRBV6-1	-	TGTGCCAGCACTGATCCGGGACAGGGGGCGTACGAGCAGTACTTC	CASTDPGQGAYEQYF
TRBJ2-3	16	TRBD1	TRBV20-1	-	TGCAGTGCTCCAAAAACCCCGGGACAGGGCTTCAAAACGCAGTATTTT	CSAPKTPGQGFKTQYF
TRBJ2-1	16	TRBD2	TRBV7-8	-	TGTGCCAGCAGCTTTCGGTTTGTTAGCGGGGGGCGGGAGCAGTTCTTC	CASSFRFVSGGREQFF
TRBJ2-3	16	TRBD1	TRBV12-3/TRBV12-4	few	TGTGCCAGCAGTTTGGGGGGACAGGGAAGAGCAGATACGCAGTATTTT	CASSLGGQGRADTQYF
TRBJ2-3	13	TRBD2	TRBV11-2	few	TGTGCCAGCATTCAAGGGACTAGGGATACGCAGTATTTT	CASIQGTRDTQYF
TRBJ2-1	15	TRBD2	TRBV11-2	-	TGTGCCAGCAGCTCCCCTAGCGGGGGGGCCTTTGAGCAGTTCTTC	CASSSPSGGAFEQFF
TRBJ2-3	13	-	TRBV5-4	-	TGTGCCAGCAGGAAGGGATTCACAGATACGCAGTATTTT	CASRKGFTDTQYF
TRBJ2-1	15	TRBD1	TRBV11-2	few	TGTGCCAGCAGCTTCGGGACAGTCCCCTACAATGAGCAGTTCTTC	CASSFGTVPYNEQFF
TRBJ2-7	14	TRBD1	TRBV9	-	TGTGCCAGCAGCGTCGGGACAGCCTCCTACGAGCAGTACTTC	CASSVGTASYEQYF
TRBJ2-1	14	-	TRBV5-6	few	TGTGCCAGCAGCCCGGACAACGGCTACAATGAGCAGTTCTTC	CASSPDNGYNEQFF
TRBJ1-2	14	TRBD1	TRBV12-3/TRBV12-4	few	TGTGCCAGCAGTTTTGACAGGGGAATAGGTGGCTACACCTTC	CASSFDRGIGGYTF
TRBJ1-5	14	-	TRBV20-1	-	TGCAGTGCTCCCCACGGAAACCTGAATCAGCCCCAGCATTTT	CSAPHGNLNQPQHF
TRBJ2-3	17	TRBD2	TRBV2	few	TGTGCCAGCAGTTGGACTAGCGGGGGGCGGTCCACGGATACGCAGTATTTT	CASSWTSGGRSTDTQYF
TRBJ2-5	17	TRBD2	TRBV11-2	-	TGTGCCAGCAGCTTAGAAGCCCGGACTAGCGGGCAGAAGACCCAGTACTTC	CASSLEARTSGQKTQYF
TRBJ1-6	15	TRBD1	TRBV12-3/TRBV12-4	few	TGTGCCAGCAGCCTAGATGGACAGGGGTCGCCACCCCTCCACTTT	CASSLDGQGSPPLHF
TRBJ2-1	16	-	TRBV11-1	-	TGTGCCAGCAGCTTATCCGGCCAGGGGACTTACAATGAGCAGTTCTTC	CASSLSGQGTYNEQFF
TRBJ2-1	17	-	TRBV9	-	TGTGCCAGCAGCGTAGCTACGGCCCTGAGCTCCTACAATGAGCAGTTCTTC	CASSVATALSSYNEQFF
TRBJ2-7	13	-	TRBV20-1	few	TGCAGTGCTACCCAGGGGAACACCTACGAGCAGTACTTC	CSATQGNTYEQYF